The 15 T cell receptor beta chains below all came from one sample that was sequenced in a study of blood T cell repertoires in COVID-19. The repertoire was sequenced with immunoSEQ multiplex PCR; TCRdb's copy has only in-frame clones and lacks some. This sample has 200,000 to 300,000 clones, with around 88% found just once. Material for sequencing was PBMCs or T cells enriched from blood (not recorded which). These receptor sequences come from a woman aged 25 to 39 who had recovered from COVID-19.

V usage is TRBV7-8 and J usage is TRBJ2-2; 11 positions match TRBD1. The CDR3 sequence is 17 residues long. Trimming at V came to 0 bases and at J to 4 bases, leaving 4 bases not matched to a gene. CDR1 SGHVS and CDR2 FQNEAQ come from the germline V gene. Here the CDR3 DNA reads TGTGCCAGCAGCTTAGCCCGGACAGGGGGCGCCACCGGGGAGCTGTTTTTT. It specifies CASSLARTGGATGELFF.

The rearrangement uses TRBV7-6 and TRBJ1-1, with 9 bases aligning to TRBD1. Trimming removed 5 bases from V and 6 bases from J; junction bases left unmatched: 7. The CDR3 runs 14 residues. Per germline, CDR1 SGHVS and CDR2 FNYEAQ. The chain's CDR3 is CASSKGQGASEAFF. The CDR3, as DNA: TGTGCCAGCAGCAAGGGACAGGGTGCGTCTGAAGCTTTCTTT. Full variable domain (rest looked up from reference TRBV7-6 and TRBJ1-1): GAGVSQSPRYKVTKRGQDVALRCDPISGHVSLYWYRQALGQGPEFLTYFNYEAQQDKSGLPNDRFSAERPEGSISTLTIQRTEQRDSAMYRCASSKGQGASEAFFGQGTRLTVV.

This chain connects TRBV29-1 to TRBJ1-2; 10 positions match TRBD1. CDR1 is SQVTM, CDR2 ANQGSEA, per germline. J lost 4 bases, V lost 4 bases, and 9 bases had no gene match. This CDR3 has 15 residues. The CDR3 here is CSVGPGTGATYGYTF. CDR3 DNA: TGCAGCGTTGGGCCCGGGACAGGGGCGACCTATGGCTACACCTTC.

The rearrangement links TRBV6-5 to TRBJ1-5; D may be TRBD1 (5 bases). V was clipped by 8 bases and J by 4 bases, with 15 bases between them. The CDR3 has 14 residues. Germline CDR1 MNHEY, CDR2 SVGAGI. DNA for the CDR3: TGTGCCAGCGGCAGCAGGGTGCAAAATCAGCCCCAGCATTTT. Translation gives CASGSRVQNQPQHF.

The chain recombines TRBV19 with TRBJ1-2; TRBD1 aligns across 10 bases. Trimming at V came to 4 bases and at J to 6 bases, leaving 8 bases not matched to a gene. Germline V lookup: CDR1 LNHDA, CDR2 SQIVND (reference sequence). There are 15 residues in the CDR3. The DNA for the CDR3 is TGTGCCAGTAGTAGACGGGACAGGGGTTATGATGGCTACACCTTC. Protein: CASSRRDRGYDGYTF.

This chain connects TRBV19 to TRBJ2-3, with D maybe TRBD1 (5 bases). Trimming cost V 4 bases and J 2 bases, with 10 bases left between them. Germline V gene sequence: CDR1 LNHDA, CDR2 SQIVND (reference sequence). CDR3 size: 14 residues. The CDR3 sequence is CASSRAGNTDTQYF. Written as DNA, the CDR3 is TGTGCCAGTAGTAGGGCAGGGAACACAGATACGCAGTATTTT.

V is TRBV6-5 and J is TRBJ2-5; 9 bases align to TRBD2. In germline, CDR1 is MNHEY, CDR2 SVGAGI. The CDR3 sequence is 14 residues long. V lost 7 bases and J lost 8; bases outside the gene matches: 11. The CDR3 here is CASTSNLAGVTQYF. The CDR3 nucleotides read TGTGCCAGCACATCCAACTTAGCGGGAGTTACCCAGTACTTC.

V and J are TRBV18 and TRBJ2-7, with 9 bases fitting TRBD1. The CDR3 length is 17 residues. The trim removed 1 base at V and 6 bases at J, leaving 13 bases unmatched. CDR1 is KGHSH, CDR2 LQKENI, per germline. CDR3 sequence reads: CASSPLTTQDRGLEQYF. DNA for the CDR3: TGTGCCAGCTCACCACTCACGACCCAGGACAGGGGCCTCGAGCAGTACTTC.

CDR3 sequence reads: CASSDSGLAGVGEQFF. The CDR3 DNA reads TGTGCCAGCAGTGACTCAGGGTTAGCGGGAGTGGGTGAGCAGTTCTTC. The gene calls are TRBV6-4 and TRBJ2-1; 9 nucleotides align to TRBD2. Unmatched junction bases numbered 9, after V lost 0 bases and J lost 9 bases. Germline V gene data show CDR1 as MRHNA and CDR2 as SNTAGT. The CDR3 runs 16 residues.

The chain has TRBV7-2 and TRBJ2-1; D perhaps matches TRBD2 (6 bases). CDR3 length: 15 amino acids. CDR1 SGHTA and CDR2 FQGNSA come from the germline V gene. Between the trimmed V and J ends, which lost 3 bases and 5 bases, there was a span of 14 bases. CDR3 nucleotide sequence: TGTGCCAGCAGCTTTTTGACTAGACCCCACAATGAGCAGTTCTTC. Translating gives CASSFLTRPHNEQFF.

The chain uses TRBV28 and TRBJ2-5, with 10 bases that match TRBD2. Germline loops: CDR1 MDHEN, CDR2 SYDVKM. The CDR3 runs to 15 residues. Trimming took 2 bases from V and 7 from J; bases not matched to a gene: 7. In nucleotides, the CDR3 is TGTGCCAGCAGTTTAGGGGCTAGCGGGAGTTGGACCCAGTACTTC. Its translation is CASSLGASGSWTQYF.

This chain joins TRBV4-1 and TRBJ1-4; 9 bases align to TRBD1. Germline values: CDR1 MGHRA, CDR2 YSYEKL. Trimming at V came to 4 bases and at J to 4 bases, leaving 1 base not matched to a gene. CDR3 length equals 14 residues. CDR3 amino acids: CASSPGQGNEKLFF. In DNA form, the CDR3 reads TGCGCCAGCAGCCCGGGACAGGGTAATGAAAAACTGTTTTTT.

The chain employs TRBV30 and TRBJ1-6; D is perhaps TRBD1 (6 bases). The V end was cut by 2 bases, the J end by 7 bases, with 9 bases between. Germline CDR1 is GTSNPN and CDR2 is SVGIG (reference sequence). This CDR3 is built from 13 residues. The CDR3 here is CAWSYRDNSPLHF. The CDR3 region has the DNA TGTGCCTGGAGTTACAGGGACAATTCACCCCTCCACTTT.

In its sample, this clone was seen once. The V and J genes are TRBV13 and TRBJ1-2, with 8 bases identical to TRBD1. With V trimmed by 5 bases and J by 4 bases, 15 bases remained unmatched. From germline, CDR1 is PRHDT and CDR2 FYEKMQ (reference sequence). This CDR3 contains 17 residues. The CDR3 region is CASSTGGQGQLGYGYTF. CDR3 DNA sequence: TGTGCCAGCAGCACCGGCGGACAGGGCCAGCTAGGCTATGGCTACACCTTC. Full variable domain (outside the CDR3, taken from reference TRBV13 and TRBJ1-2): AAGVIQSPRHLIKEKRETATLKCYPIPRHDTVYWYQQGPGQDPQFLISFYEKMQSDKGSIPDRFSAQQFSDYHSELNMSSLELGDSALYFCASSTGGQGQLGYGYTFGSGTRLTVV.

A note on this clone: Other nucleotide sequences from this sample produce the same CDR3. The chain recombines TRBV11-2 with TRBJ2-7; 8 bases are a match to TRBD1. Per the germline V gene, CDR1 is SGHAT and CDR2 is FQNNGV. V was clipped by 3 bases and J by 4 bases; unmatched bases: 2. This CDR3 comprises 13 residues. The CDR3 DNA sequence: TGTGCCAGCAGCTTGGACAGGGAATACGAGCAGTACTTC. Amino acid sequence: CASSLDREYEQYF.